This is a list of T cell receptor beta chains from one sample in a study of T cell responses to AZD1222 COVID-19 vaccine. Libraries were prepared by immunoSEQ multiplex PCR; TCRdb keeps only in-frame clonotypes and omits some of them. The table includes over 100,000 clones, approximately 84% detected once. Sequencing was performed on peripheral blood, taken on day 0 of AZD1222 vaccination. All receptors derive from an adult in good health. Both conserved end residues are part of each CDR3. A D gene is named only where the DNA matches it firmly. For some rows the clone size is stated as once, few or many, or as a class when expanded; others skip it.

J: TRBJ2-1
size: few
V: TRBV9
D: -
length: 14
DNA: TGTGCCAGCAGCGTAGGTCCAGGGGCGAATGAGCAGTTCTTC
CDR3: CASSVGPGANEQFF

J: TRBJ1-3
size: -
V: TRBV10-2
D: -
length: 13
DNA: TGCGCCAGCAGTGAGTCGGCTGGAAACACCATATATTTT
CDR3: CASSESAGNTIYF

J: TRBJ2-2
size: few
V: TRBV5-5
D: TRBD1
length: 18
DNA: TGTGCCAGCAGCTTGACGCCGGGACAGGGGGCAGTTACCGGGGAGCTGTTTTTT
CDR3: CASSLTPGQGAVTGELFF

J: TRBJ1-2
size: -
V: TRBV19
D: TRBD1
length: 13
DNA: TGTGCCAGCCGGGACAGAGATAGCTATGGCTACACCTTC
CDR3: CASRDRDSYGYTF

J: TRBJ1-6
size: -
V: TRBV27
D: TRBD1
length: 14
DNA: TGTGCCAGCAGTTTAAGACAGGGATCGTCACCCCTCCACTTT
CDR3: CASSLRQGSSPLHF

J: TRBJ1-1
size: -
V: TRBV10-3
D: -
length: 12
DNA: TGTGCCATCAGTGAGTCTTTGGGGCAGGCTTTCTTT
CDR3: CAISESLGQAFF

J: TRBJ2-1
size: few
V: TRBV7-9
D: -
length: 16
DNA: TGTGCCAGCAGCTCCCCTCTGGGAAGGAAAGACAATGAGCAGTTCTTC
CDR3: CASSSPLGRKDNEQFF

J: TRBJ1-1
size: -
V: TRBV7-8
D: -
length: 14
DNA: TGTGCCAGCAGCCAGATGGCCCTGAACACTGAAGCTTTCTTT
CDR3: CASSQMALNTEAFF

J: TRBJ2-7
size: many
V: TRBV27
D: TRBD2
length: 14
DNA: TGTGCCAGCAGTAACATAGCGGGAGCCTACGAGCAGTACTTC
CDR3: CASSNIAGAYEQYF

J: TRBJ2-7
size: -
V: TRBV12-3/TRBV12-4
D: -
length: 12
DNA: TGTGCCAGCAGATCACAGGGCGGCGAGCAGTACTTC
CDR3: CASRSQGGEQYF

J: TRBJ2-7
size: -
V: TRBV29-1
D: -
length: 12
DNA: TGCAGCGTCGGACAGATAACCTACGAGCAGTACTTC
CDR3: CSVGQITYEQYF

J: TRBJ2-1
size: -
V: TRBV28
D: -
length: 12
DNA: TGTGCCAGCAGTTTATCGGTCGGTGAGCAGTTCTTC
CDR3: CASSLSVGEQFF

J: TRBJ1-5
size: -
V: TRBV28
D: TRBD1
length: 16
DNA: TGTGCCAGCAGAAGGCCCCGGGACAGGGGCAATCAGCCCCAGCATTTT
CDR3: CASRRPRDRGNQPQHF

J: TRBJ2-4
size: -
V: TRBV6-5
D: -
length: 14
DNA: TGTGCCAGCAGCTTGCAGGGGACGGGTGACATTCAGTACTTC
CDR3: CASSLQGTGDIQYF

J: TRBJ2-7
size: -
V: TRBV7-2
D: TRBD1
length: 15
DNA: TGTGCCAGCAGCTCTGCCGGGACAGGGGGTTACGAGCAGTACTTC
CDR3: CASSSAGTGGYEQYF

J: TRBJ1-1
size: -
V: TRBV28
D: -
length: 11
DNA: TGTGCCAGCAGTTTAACTGGGGAAGCTTTCTTT
CDR3: CASSLTGEAFF

J: TRBJ2-1
size: -
V: TRBV6-5
D: TRBD2
length: 14
DNA: TGTGCCAGCAGCTCGAGCGGGAGCGGGAATGAGCAGTTCTTC
CDR3: CASSSSGSGNEQFF

J: TRBJ2-7
size: -
V: TRBV15
D: -
length: 14
DNA: TGTGCCACCAGCAGAGCCCCAGGGGCCTACGAGCAGTACTTC
CDR3: CATSRAPGAYEQYF

J: TRBJ1-5
size: few
V: TRBV12-3/TRBV12-4
D: -
length: 13
DNA: TGTGCCAGCAGTTTAGCCCCCGGTCAGCCCCAGCATTTT
CDR3: CASSLAPGQPQHF

J: TRBJ1-2
size: -
V: TRBV7-2
D: -
length: 14
DNA: TGTGCCACGTCGCGCTCTCACGGGAACTATGGCTACACCTTC
CDR3: CATSRSHGNYGYTF

J: TRBJ2-1
size: once
V: TRBV28
D: TRBD2
length: 15
DNA: TGTGCCAGCAGTCCGAACGGACTAGCGGGACGTGAGCAGTTCTTC
CDR3: CASSPNGLAGREQFF

J: TRBJ2-7
size: -
V: TRBV6-2/TRBV6-3
D: TRBD1
length: 17
DNA: TGTGCCAGCAGTTACCCCGCGGACAGGGGGCGACGTGACGAGCAGTACTTC
CDR3: CASSYPADRGRRDEQYF

J: TRBJ2-1
size: -
V: TRBV7-9
D: TRBD2
length: 17
DNA: TGTGCCAGCAGCTTAGCCGCACTCTCTAGCGGGACGGGTGAGCAGTTCTTC
CDR3: CASSLAALSSGTGEQFF

J: TRBJ1-1
size: -
V: TRBV6-5
D: -
length: 15
DNA: TGTGCCAGCAGTTACTCTTGGGGCTTGAACACTGAAGCTTTCTTT
CDR3: CASSYSWGLNTEAFF

J: TRBJ1-3
size: -
V: TRBV7-6
D: -
length: 16
DNA: TGTGCCAGCAGCTTACACAATTCCATCTCTGGAAACACCATATATTTT
CDR3: CASSLHNSISGNTIYF

J: TRBJ1-4
size: -
V: TRBV6-1
D: -
length: 16
DNA: TGTGCCAGCAGTGAAGCGCTTAGGTCCACTAATGAAAAACTGTTTTTT
CDR3: CASSEALRSTNEKLFF

J: TRBJ2-4
size: -
V: TRBV7-9
D: TRBD1
length: 16
DNA: TGTGCCAGCAGCTTAGCGGAGACAGGGGATAAAAACATTCAGTACTTC
CDR3: CASSLAETGDKNIQYF

J: TRBJ2-7
size: -
V: TRBV28
D: TRBD1
length: 16
DNA: TGTGCCAGCAGTCCTCCGGGGACAGGGGGAACCTACGAGCAGTACTTC
CDR3: CASSPPGTGGTYEQYF

J: TRBJ2-2
size: -
V: TRBV18
D: TRBD1
length: 17
DNA: TGTGCCAGCTCACCTGGGACAGGGCGCGGGAACACCGGGGAGCTGTTTTTT
CDR3: CASSPGTGRGNTGELFF

J: TRBJ1-5
size: few
V: TRBV28
D: TRBD1
length: 15
DNA: TGTGCCAGCAGTTCCGGGACAGGGAATAATCAGCCCCAGCATTTT
CDR3: CASSSGTGNNQPQHF

J: TRBJ2-2
size: -
V: TRBV7-9
D: -
length: 14
DNA: TGTGCCAGCAGCAAGGGGTTGAACACCGGGGAGCTGTTTTTT
CDR3: CASSKGLNTGELFF